The next 24 T cell receptor beta chains were all read from a single sample in a study of CXCR3-negative and CXCR3-positive naive CD8 T cells. Findings and limits, study-wide: Compared with CXCR3-negative naive cells, CXCR3-positive naive cells showed more hydrophobic TRB CDR3s.

Their cognate antigens are unknown. Researchers prepared the TRB cDNA libraries using 5' RACE with UMI labels. TCRdb reprocessed the 5' RACE reads, keeping one entry per CDR3 protein, no DNA. The sample is made up of approximately 100,000 distinct CDR3 sequences, and the top ten hold about 0.35% of it. The sequenced material came from naive CXCR3+ CD8+ T cells from blood. Regarding subset: CD45RO-CCR7+CD27+CD95- naive CD8+ T cells expressing CXCR3 (TNR3+). All receptors come from a human donor in good health. Some clones in this sample may be carry-over from other donors' samples.

V usage is TRBV2 and J usage is TRBJ2-7; the TRBD1 assignment by TCRdb is unverifiable without DNA. CDR1 is SNHLY, CDR2 FYNNEI, per germline. The CDR3 totals 15 residues. CDR3 region: CASSEETGGAYEQYF. The entire variable domain, with the rest obtained from reference TRBV2 and TRBJ2-7, is as follows: EPEVTQTPSHQVTQMGQEVILRCVPISNHLYFYWYRQILGQKVEFLVSFYNNEISEKSEIFDDQFSVERPDGSNFTLKIRSTKLEDSAMYFCASSEETGGAYEQYFGPGTRLTVT.

This chain joins TRBV28 and TRBJ2-2; TCRdb's D call, TRBD1, is unchecked because there is no DNA. Per the germline V gene, CDR1 is MDHEN and CDR2 is SYDVKM. This CDR3 has 17 amino acids. The CDR3 spells CASSRLPLDRTTGELFF.

This chain uses TRBV5-1 with TRBJ2-7; TCRdb calls TRBD2, which cannot be checked without DNA. Germline loops: CDR1 SGHRS, CDR2 YFSETQ. The CDR3 loop spans 18 amino acids. CDR3 amino acids: CASSWGQPSGTRNYEQYF.

J is TRBJ1-4 and V is TRBV12-3 or TRBV12-4. CDR3 length: 15 residues. CDR3 amino acids: CASSFSGLHDEKLFF.

The chain carries TRBV14 and TRBJ2-1; the TCRdb call, TRBD2, lacks DNA for checking. The CDR3 has 15 residues. Germline V lookup: CDR1 SGHDN, CDR2 FVKESK. The CDR3 loop is CASSQMRTSHNEQFF.

The chain employs TRBV14 and TRBJ1-6. CDR3 length equals 15 residues. Germline CDR1 SGHDN, CDR2 FVKESK. The CDR3 reads CASSQDINRMSPLHF.

This chain links TRBV21-1 with TRBJ2-4; TCRdb returns TRBD1, unconfirmable since there is no DNA. TRBV21-1 is deemed a pseudogene. The CDR3 is 17 amino acids. This CDR3 is CASSKKDRSLAKNIQYF.

The chain combines TRBV4-1 with TRBJ2-7. In germline, CDR1 is MGHRA, CDR2 YSYEKL. The CDR3 totals 14 residues. CDR3 sequence: CASSQALEIYEQYF.

The V call is TRBV19, the J call TRBJ1-5; as DNA is missing, the TRBD1 call by TCRdb cannot be tested. Germline loops: CDR1 LNHDA, CDR2 SQIVND (reference sequence). This CDR3 comprises 14 residues. The CDR3: CASSLQGGNQPQHF.

V is TRBV6-4 and J is TRBJ2-1; TCRdb gives TRBD1 as the D gene, but with no DNA this cannot be confirmed. The CDR3 is made up of 16 amino acids. The germline CDR1 and CDR2 sequences are MRHNA and SNTAGT. CDR3 protein: CASSDVLGDSDNEQFF.

The rearrangement links TRBV7-2 to TRBJ2-7; the D call from TCRdb, TRBD1, cannot be confirmed without DNA. Germline V CDR1 and CDR2: SGHTA, FQGNSA. The CDR3 contains 14 residues. CDR3 in amino acids: CASSYRDRGWEQYF.

Here the CDR3 reads CASSLSGRLGGPDTQYF. V is TRBV28 and J is TRBJ2-3; checking the TCRdb D call of TRBD2 is not possible without DNA. This CDR3 is built from 17 residues. Germline CDR1 and CDR2: MDHEN and SYDVKM. The full variable domain, its missing parts supplied by reference TRBV28 and TRBJ2-3, is DVKVTQSSRYLVKRTGEKVFLECVQDMDHENMFWYRQDPGLGLRLIYFSYDVKMKEKGDIPEGYSVSREKKERFSLILESASTNQTSMYLCASSLSGRLGGPDTQYFGPGTRLTVL.

The rearrangement uses TRBV2 and TRBJ2-3; TCRdb lists TRBD2, though no DNA is available to test this call. This CDR3 is 16 amino acids long. The germline V gene encodes CDR1 SNHLY and CDR2 FYNNEI. The CDR3 sequence: CASSELGAGSTDTQYF. Full variable domain (outside the CDR3, taken from reference TRBV2 and TRBJ2-3): EPEVTQTPSHQVTQMGQEVILRCVPISNHLYFYWYRQILGQKVEFLVSFYNNEISEKSEIFDDQFSVERPDGSNFTLKIRSTKLEDSAMYFCASSELGAGSTDTQYFGPGTRLTVL.

The V and J genes are TRBV7-9 and TRBJ2-1; TCRdb designates TRBD1, a call that cannot be tested without DNA. Looked up from germline, CDR1 is SEHNR and CDR2 is FQNEAQ (reference sequence). This CDR3 contains 16 residues. The CDR3 sequence: CASSRSEGAGDNEQFF.

The V gene is TRBV29-1, the J gene TRBJ2-7. Germline V lookup: CDR1 SQVTM, CDR2 ANQGSEA. There are 13 residues in the CDR3. This CDR3 reads CSVELRFSYEQYF.

This CDR3 is CASSMDWQETQYF. The chain is built from TRBV19 and TRBJ2-5. Germline V gives CDR1 LNHDA, CDR2 SQIVND (reference sequence). CDR3 size: 13 residues.

V gene TRBV7-2 combines with J gene TRBJ2-1; the TRBD2 assignment by TCRdb is unverifiable without DNA. Germline V lookup: CDR1 SGHTA, CDR2 FQGNSA. The CDR3 is 15 amino acids. This chain's CDR3 is CASSLAGGGAYEQFF.

The chain is built from TRBV7-9 and TRBJ1-2. From germline, CDR1 is SEHNR and CDR2 FQNEAQ (reference sequence). This CDR3 has 17 amino acids. Here the CDR3 reads CASSPPRTGPFNYGYTF.

The CDR3 region is CATSDLFGTANNEQFF. This chain links TRBV24-1 with TRBJ2-1; TCRdb's D gene call, TRBD1, goes unchecked for lack of DNA. Germline V gene sequence: CDR1 KGHDR, CDR2 SFDVKD. The CDR3 covers 16 residues.

V is TRBV3-1 and J is TRBJ2-1; TCRdb lists TRBD2, though no DNA is available to test this call. The CDR3 loop spans 17 amino acids. Germline loops: CDR1 LGHDT, CDR2 YNNKEL (reference sequence). CDR3: CASSQPLAGGWVNEQFF.

This chain links TRBV6-1 with TRBJ2-7; the TCRdb D gene call, TRBD1, has no DNA to confirm it. Germline lookup yields CDR1 MNHNS and CDR2 SASEGT. This CDR3 spans 13 amino acids. The CDR3 loop is CASSEDMTYEQYF.

This chain uses TRBV20-1 with TRBJ1-6; the D call from TCRdb, TRBD1, cannot be confirmed without DNA. The CDR3 loop spans 14 amino acids. Germline CDR1 DFQATT, CDR2 SNEGSKA (reference sequence). This CDR3 reads CSASYGGENSPLHF.

V is TRBV13 and J is TRBJ2-4; with no DNA, the TCRdb D assignment of TRBD1 cannot be verified. Looked up from germline, CDR1 is PRHDT and CDR2 is FYEKMQ (reference sequence). The CDR3 sequence is 15 residues long. CDR3 sequence: CASSPSGQGENIQYF. Full variable domain (outside the CDR3, taken from reference TRBV13 and TRBJ2-4): AAGVIQSPRHLIKEKRETATLKCYPIPRHDTVYWYQQGPGQDPQFLISFYEKMQSDKGSIPDRFSAQQFSDYHSELNMSSLELGDSALYFCASSPSGQGENIQYFGAGTRLSVL.

V and J are TRBV15 and TRBJ2-1; lacking DNA, the TRBD1 call made by TCRdb goes unchecked. The CDR3 has 14 amino acids. Germline V gene data show CDR1 as LNHNV and CDR2 as YYDKDF (reference sequence). This CDR3 is CATSRTDRYNEQFF.